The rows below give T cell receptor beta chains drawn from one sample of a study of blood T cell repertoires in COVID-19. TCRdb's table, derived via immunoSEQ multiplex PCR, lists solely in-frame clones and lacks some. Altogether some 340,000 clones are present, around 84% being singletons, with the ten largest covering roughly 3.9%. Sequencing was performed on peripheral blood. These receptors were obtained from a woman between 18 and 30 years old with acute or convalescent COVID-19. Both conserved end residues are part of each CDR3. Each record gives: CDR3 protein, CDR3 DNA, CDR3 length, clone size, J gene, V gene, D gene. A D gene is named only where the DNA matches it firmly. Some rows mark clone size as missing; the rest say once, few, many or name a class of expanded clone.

CAWSGTQLPNQPQHF | TGTGCCTGGAGTGGAACACAGCTCCCCAATCAGCCCCAGCATTTT | 15 | - | TRBJ1-5 | TRBV30 | -
CASSFGPTGVGYTF | TGTGCCAGCAGTTTCGGACCGACAGGGGTTGGCTACACCTTC | 14 | few | TRBJ1-2 | TRBV27 | TRBD1
CASSPSWPRVETQHF | TGTGCCAGCTCACCGTCTTGGCCGCGGGTGGAAACCCAGCATTTT | 15 | - | TRBJ1-5 | TRBV18 | -
CASRPIAGQVYATNEKLFF | TGCGCCAGCAGACCAATCGCGGGACAGGTCTACGCGACTAATGAAAAACTGTTTTTT | 19 | - | TRBJ1-4 | TRBV5-1 | TRBD1
CASMGSYGYTF | TGCGCCAGCATGGGCAGCTATGGCTACACCTTC | 11 | - | TRBJ1-2 | TRBV10-2 | -
CASSPVGGYLGYTF | TGTGCCAGCAGTCCCGTAGGCGGCTACCTGGGCTACACCTTC | 14 | - | TRBJ1-2 | TRBV28 | -
CASSVGYGYTF | TGTGCCAGCAGCGTCGGCTATGGCTACACCTTC | 11 | - | TRBJ1-2 | TRBV7-2 | -
CASSRQDTYGYTF | TGTGCCAGCAGTCGCCAGGATACCTATGGCTACACCTTC | 13 | - | TRBJ1-2 | TRBV27 | -
CASSRQTGDGLNTEAFF | TGTGCCAGCAGCCGACAAACCGGCGACGGCCTGAACACTGAAGCTTTCTTT | 17 | once | TRBJ1-1 | TRBV3-1/TRBV3-2 | -
CASSRQGNQPQHF | TGTGCCAGCTCCCGACAGGGCAATCAGCCCCAGCATTTT | 13 | - | TRBJ1-5 | TRBV2 | -
CASSMVLINQPQHF | TGTGCCAGTAGTATGGTCCTAATCAATCAGCCCCAGCATTTT | 14 | - | TRBJ1-5 | TRBV19 | -
CASSQSNQPQHF | TGTGCCAGCAGTCAGAGCAATCAGCCCCAGCATTTT | 12 | - | TRBJ1-5 | TRBV6-2/TRBV6-3 | -
CASSSGLRRALVYEQYF | TGCGCCAGCAGCTCGGGCCTCAGGAGGGCCCTTGTCTACGAGCAGTACTTC | 17 | - | TRBJ2-7 | TRBV5-1 | -
CATSDLGTPDTGELFF | TGTGCCACCAGTGATTTGGGGACACCCGACACCGGGGAGCTGTTTTTT | 16 | - | TRBJ2-2 | TRBV24-1 | -
CASSQFGGVAYEQYF | TGTGCCAGCAGCCAATTCGGCGGGGTCGCCTACGAGCAGTACTTC | 15 | - | TRBJ2-7 | TRBV4-2 | -
CASSPYTGGNSPLHF | TGTGCCAGCTCACCATACACAGGCGGTAATTCACCCCTCCACTTT | 15 | - | TRBJ1-6 | TRBV18 | -
CASSQEGLVNSPLHF | TGTGCCAGCAGCCAAGAGGGCCTCGTTAATTCACCCCTCCACTTT | 15 | - | TRBJ1-6 | TRBV3-1/TRBV3-2 | -
CASSFAGEDEQFF | TGTGCCAGCAGCTTCGCAGGGGAAGATGAGCAGTTCTTC | 13 | - | TRBJ2-1 | TRBV7-9 | -
CASSEQTAATEAFF | TGTGCCAGCAGCGAACAGACAGCTGCGACTGAAGCTTTCTTT | 14 | - | TRBJ1-1 | TRBV9 | -
CASSPNRESYEQYF | TGTGCCAGCAGCCCCAACAGGGAGAGCTACGAGCAGTACTTC | 14 | - | TRBJ2-7 | TRBV7-9 | -
CASAIGGLREAFF | TGTGCCAGTGCAATTGGCGGGTTGCGAGAAGCTTTCTTT | 13 | - | TRBJ1-1 | TRBV19 | -
CASSPTEAEETQYF | TGTGCCAGCTCACCAACCGAGGCCGAAGAGACCCAGTACTTC | 14 | - | TRBJ2-5 | TRBV18 | -
CSASEGGGYGYTF | TGCAGTGCTAGTGAAGGGGGCGGCTATGGCTACACCTTC | 13 | - | TRBJ1-2 | TRBV20-1 | TRBD1
CASSPLGQGAYGYTF | TGTGCCAGCAGCCCTCTCGGGCAGGGGGCATATGGCTACACCTTC | 15 | - | TRBJ1-2 | TRBV5-6 | TRBD1
CASSNTGQGLHEQYF | TGTGCCAGCTCTAATACGGGACAGGGCCTCCACGAGCAGTACTTC | 15 | - | TRBJ2-7 | TRBV18 | TRBD1
CSVVQGDSSTDTQYF | TGCAGCGTTGTCCAGGGGGATAGTAGCACAGATACGCAGTATTTT | 15 | - | TRBJ2-3 | TRBV29-1 | TRBD1
CARWRNTEAFF | TGTGCCCGGTGGAGGAACACTGAAGCTTTCTTT | 11 | few | TRBJ1-1 | TRBV30 | -
CASSLGGVNEQYF | TGTGCCAGCAGTTTAGGAGGGGTAAACGAGCAGTACTTC | 13 | once | TRBJ2-7 | TRBV28 | -
CASSLNEGNTEAFF | TGTGCCAGCAGTTTGAATGAGGGGAACACTGAAGCTTTCTTT | 14 | - | TRBJ1-1 | TRBV28 | -
CASSYEGLSGYTF | TGTGCCAGCAGTTACGAGGGACTTAGTGGCTACACCTTC | 13 | - | TRBJ1-2 | TRBV6-5 | -
CASSQDPRNSPLHF | TGCGCCAGCAGCCAAGATCCGCGTAATTCACCCCTCCACTTT | 14 | - | TRBJ1-6 | TRBV4-1 | -
CASSPRRGQGTGELFF | TGTGCCAGCAGCCCACGACGGGGACAGGGTACCGGGGAGCTGTTTTTT | 16 | - | TRBJ2-2 | TRBV21-1 | -
CAWSVGWSTEAFF | TGTGCCTGGAGTGTGGGTTGGAGCACTGAAGCTTTCTTT | 13 | - | TRBJ1-1 | TRBV30 | -
CASSLIISYTEAFF | TGTGCCAGCAGCTTAATAATCAGTTACACTGAAGCTTTCTTT | 14 | - | TRBJ1-1 | TRBV7-2 | -
CAISESQGPRGYTF | TGTGCCATCAGTGAGTCACAGGGGCCGAGGGGCTACACCTTC | 14 | few | TRBJ1-2 | TRBV10-3 | TRBD1
CASSDSSGAGGYTF | TGTGCCAGCAGTGACTCATCAGGGGCTGGGGGCTACACCTTC | 14 | - | TRBJ1-2 | TRBV6-4 | -
CASSLGEQPQHF | TGTGCCAGCAGTTTAGGGGAGCAGCCCCAGCATTTT | 12 | - | TRBJ1-5 | TRBV28 | -
CASSPAMVAGIGYTF | TGTGCCAGCAGTCCTGCTATGGTAGCGGGGATTGGCTACACCTTC | 15 | - | TRBJ1-2 | TRBV27 | -
CASSQEHDSYVNIQYF | TGTGCCAGCAGCCAAGAACACGACAGTTACGTAAACATTCAGTACTTC | 16 | - | TRBJ2-4 | TRBV3-1/TRBV3-2 | -
CASSPRGNYGYTF | TGCGCCAGCAGCCCCAGGGGAAACTATGGCTACACCTTC | 13 | - | TRBJ1-2 | TRBV10-1 | -
CASSLPRQGRETQYF | TGTGCCAGCAGCTTACCGAGACAGGGTAGAGAGACCCAGTACTTC | 15 | - | TRBJ2-5 | TRBV7-8 | TRBD1